This TCR beta chain was retrieved from a study of CD8+ T cells in alopecia areata. Study-level background: Treated patients were dosed with oral tofacitinib, taking 5 to 10 mg twice daily. Study-wide points: TCR sharing across patients was less clear than in mice, possibly HLA-related.

RNA extraction was followed by reverse transcription into cDNA, which acted as the sequencing template. Here immunoSEQ multiplex PCR was the method, and the copy in TCRdb shows in-frame clones only, minus some. This table holds 150,000 or so clones, around 50% found once. This CDR3 has 14 residues. The V gene's germline CDR1 is MNHEY and CDR2 SMNVEV (reference sequence). Trimming took off 2 bases at V and 11 bases at J, with 16 bases between the two ends. To note about this clone: Its antigen is unidentified.

Researchers gathered lesional scalp punch biopsies and peripheral blood from patients with alopecia areata. PBMCs provided sorted CD4+ and CD8+ T cells. The chain combines TRBV27 with TRBJ1-5, with TRBD1 as a possible D gene (6 bases). This TCR came from a human donor with alopecia areata. The sample in question was CD8+ T cells sorted from blood, obtained at week 0. This CDR3 is CASSLNRAEVAQHF. CDR3 nucleotide sequence: TGTGCCAGCAGTTTAAACAGGGCCGAGGTAGCCCAGCATTTT.